These 26 T cell receptor beta chains originate from one sample sequenced in a study of blood T cell repertoires in COVID-19. Assay: immunoSEQ multiplex PCR; the TCRdb copy retains only in-frame clones and omits some. The sample holds more than 300,000 clones, 90% to 95% seen once. The sample was PBMCs or T cells enriched from blood (not recorded which). Source of these receptors: a woman in her 30s who had been exposed to COVID-19.

The rearrangement joins TRBV7-9 to TRBJ2-5, with TRBD1 matching over 10 bases. Trimming removed 4 bases from V and 1 base from J; junction bases left unmatched: 6. The germline gives CDR1 SEHNR, CDR2 FQNEAQ (reference sequence). The length of the CDR3 is 16 residues. In DNA form, the CDR3 reads TGTGCCAGCAGCTCCTGGACAGGGGGGCCCCAAGAGACCCAGTACTTC. It yields the protein CASSSWTGGPQETQYF.

The chain carries TRBV3-1 (or the pseudogene TRBV3-2) and TRBJ2-5, with a tentative D call TRBD2 (6 bases). Germline V gene sequence: CDR1 LGHDT, CDR2 YNNKEL (reference sequence). The CDR3 has 16 amino acids. V lost 2 bases and J lost 8, with 21 bases in between. This CDR3 reads CASSQNRRGSMRTQYF. DNA for the CDR3: TGTGCCAGCAGCCAAAATCGGCGGGGTAGCATGAGAACCCAGTACTTC.

This chain connects TRBV27 to TRBJ1-2, with TRBD1 matching 9 bases. This CDR3 is built from 16 residues. Germline trimming cut 0 bases from V and 4 bases from J; bases unmatched to any gene: 6. CDR1 is MNHEY and CDR2 is SMNVEV in the germline V gene (reference sequence). The CDR3 DNA reads TGTGCCAGCAGTTTATCCTCGGGACAGGGTGCCTATGGCTACACCTTC. This gives the protein CASSLSSGQGAYGYTF.

The V and J genes are TRBV3-1 (or the pseudogene TRBV3-2) and TRBJ2-3; the match to TRBD2 covers 11 bases. Per germline, CDR1 LGHDT and CDR2 YNNKEL (reference sequence). The CDR3 sequence is 19 residues long. V trimming: 1 base; J trimming: 5 bases; junction bases outside the gene matches: 14. The CDR3 region is CASSQGRCLAGGPGDTQYF. CDR3 coding DNA: TGTGCCAGCAGCCAAGGCCGCTGCCTAGCGGGGGGTCCGGGAGATACGCAGTATTTT.

This chain connects TRBV27 to TRBJ1-2; 7 bases line up with TRBD1. J gave up 7 bases and V 5 bases, and 13 bases lay outside the gene matches. Germline V gene data show CDR1 as MNHEY and CDR2 as SMNVEV (reference sequence). The CDR3 covers 15 residues. Written as DNA, the CDR3 is TGTGCCAGCAGTAGAGTAACAGGGGCTCTCTCTGGCTACACCTTC. The encoded protein is CASSRVTGALSGYTF.

Only one count was recorded for this clone. The chain links TRBV12-3 or TRBV12-4 to TRBJ1-1; 8 bases align to TRBD1. This CDR3 comprises 12 residues. The trim removed 6 bases at V and 13 bases at J, leaving 10 bases unmatched. The CDR3 is CASSWDRSFGFF. The CDR3 nucleotides are TGTGCCAGCAGCTGGGACAGGAGCTTTGGTTTCTTT.

The rearrangement links TRBV13 to TRBJ2-3; 11 nucleotides line up with TRBD2. CDR1 and CDR2 (germline): PRHDT, FYEKMQ (reference sequence). The V segment lost 3 bases and the J segment 6 bases; nucleotides outside the gene matches: 5. The CDR3 runs 15 residues. The CDR3 is CASSLSSGGRDTQYF. CDR3 in DNA: TGTGCCAGCAGCTTGTCTAGCGGGGGGCGGGATACGCAGTATTTT.

The chain joins TRBV5-6 to TRBJ2-1; 8 positions match TRBD2. This CDR3 contains 12 residues. V trimming: 4 bases; J trimming: 10 bases; junction bases outside the gene matches: 4. Germline CDR1 SGHDT, CDR2 YYEEEE. This chain's CDR3 is CASSGIAGEQFF. The DNA of the CDR3 is TGTGCCAGCAGCGGAATAGCGGGAGAGCAGTTCTTC.

The chain links TRBV5-4 to TRBJ2-3; 8 bases are shared with TRBD1. The CDR3 runs to 15 residues. Germline CDR1 is SGHNT and CDR2 is YYREEE (reference sequence). The V segment lost 4 bases and the J segment 5 bases; nucleotides outside the gene matches: 9. DNA of the CDR3: TGTGCCAGCAGCCTCCGCCAGGGGGCGGGAGATACGCAGTATTTT. The encoded protein is CASSLRQGAGDTQYF.

The chain uses TRBV19 and TRBJ2-3; the D is unclear. This CDR3 is 13 amino acids long. Germline V CDR1 and CDR2: LNHDA, SQIVND (reference sequence). Trimming stripped 3 bases from V and 5 bases from J, with 9 bases between. This CDR3 reads CASSILEIDTQYF. CDR3 in DNA: TGTGCCAGTAGTATCCTGGAGATAGATACGCAGTATTTT.

This rearrangement joins TRBV13 to TRBJ2-5; TRBD1 aligns across 11 bases. From germline, CDR1 is PRHDT and CDR2 FYEKMQ (reference sequence). Unmatched junction bases numbered 16, after V lost 6 bases and J lost 7 bases. The CDR3 has 17 amino acids. This CDR3 reads CASSKTGQGVRKGTQYF. In DNA form, the CDR3 reads TGTGCCAGCAGTAAGACGGGACAGGGGGTCAGAAAAGGGACCCAGTACTTC.

The J gene is TRBJ2-5, the V gene TRBV19, with a possible D match to TRBD1 (7 bases). Germline V gives CDR1 LNHDA, CDR2 SQIVND (reference sequence). Trimming took off 5 bases at V and 4 bases at J, with 17 bases between the two ends. The length of the CDR3 is 15 residues. CDR3 in DNA: TGTGCCAGTAGTCCATCAGGGGGGAGCCCAGAGACCCAGTACTTC. This codes for CASSPSGGSPETQYF.

V usage is TRBV9 and J usage is TRBJ1-1; tentatively, D is TRBD1 (6 bases). V gave up 4 bases and J gave up 1 base, with 11 bases separating them. This CDR3 has 14 amino acids. Germline V gene data show CDR1 as SGDLS and CDR2 as YYNGEE. The CDR3 spells CASSTRTENTEAFF. CDR3 nucleotides: TGTGCCAGCAGCACCCGGACAGAGAACACTGAAGCTTTCTTT. Based on the CDR3 plus reference TRBV9 and TRBJ1-1, the full variable domain is DSGVTQTPKHLITATGQRVTLRCSPRSGDLSVYWYQQSLDQGLQFLIQYYNGEERAKGNILERFSAQQFPDLHSELNLSSLELGDSALYFCASSTRTENTEAFFGQGTRLTVV.

The gene calls are TRBV7-2 and TRBJ2-1; weak D call: TRBD2 (5 bases). V shed 4 bases and J shed 6 bases, with 19 bases lying between them. CDR1 is SGHTA and CDR2 is FQGNSA in the germline V gene. CDR3 length: 16 residues. Here the CDR3 DNA reads TGTGCCAGCAGCTCAGGAGGTGGGAGAGGGCGCAATGAGCAGTTCTTC. Translated, it gives CASSSGGGRGRNEQFF.

The chain is built from TRBV19 and TRBJ2-1, with D possibly being TRBD2 (5 bases). Per germline, CDR1 LNHDA and CDR2 SQIVND (reference sequence). The CDR3 totals 15 residues. Trimming took off 1 base at V and 0 bases at J, with 7 bases between the two ends. The CDR3: CASSIARGSYNEQFF. The CDR3 DNA sequence: TGTGCCAGTAGTATAGCTCGGGGCTCCTACAATGAGCAGTTCTTC.

The genes are TRBV5-1 and TRBJ2-2; the D gene is possibly TRBD1 (5 bases). The CDR3 has 17 amino acids. The germline V gene has CDR1 SGHRS and CDR2 YFSETQ. Trimming pared 0 bases from V and 4 bases from J, leaving 16 bases between. CDR3 DNA: TGCGCCAGCAGCTTGGGTCTCGGCAGGGTAATCACCGGGGAGCTGTTTTTT. It codes for CASSLGLGRVITGELFF.

The gene calls are TRBV9 and TRBJ2-3; 8 nucleotides match TRBD1. The CDR3 contains 15 residues. Germline values: CDR1 SGDLS, CDR2 YYNGEE. The junction had 6 bases not matched to a gene; V was cut back by 4 bases and J by 2 bases. CDR3 bases: TGTGCCAGCAGCCCGCCGGGACAGGTCACAGATACGCAGTATTTT. Its protein product is CASSPPGQVTDTQYF.

The genes are TRBV14 and TRBJ2-1, with 12 bases that match TRBD2. The CDR3 is 15 amino acids. V was clipped by 1 base and J by 11 bases; unmatched bases: 6. CDR1 and CDR2 (germline): SGHDN, FVKESK. CDR3 DNA: TGTGCCAGCAGCCAAGTGGGACTAGCGGGCCCAAAGCAGTTCTTC. Translated: CASSQVGLAGPKQFF.

The rearrangement uses TRBV2 and TRBJ2-7; 7 bases line up with TRBD1. J lost 2 bases, V lost 8 bases, and 9 bases had no gene match. This CDR3 has 14 residues. The germline CDR1 and CDR2 sequences are SNHLY and FYNNEI. DNA for the CDR3: TGTGCCAGCGTCCGGGACAGCGAAGCCTACGAGCAGTACTTC. This translates into CASVRDSEAYEQYF.

This clone was counted a single time. V and J are TRBV6-5 and TRBJ1-6; D possibly corresponds to TRBD1 (6 bases). V was pared by 2 bases and J by 7 bases, with 12 bases between. Germline CDR1 and CDR2: MNHEY and SVGAGI. This CDR3 has 15 residues. The DNA of the CDR3 is TGTGCCAGCAGTTACGGACAGACTGAGAATTCACCCCTCCACTTT. Amino acids: CASSYGQTENSPLHF.

A note on this clone: Other DNA sequences in this sample translate to the same CDR3. This chain links TRBV3-1 (or the pseudogene TRBV3-2) with TRBJ1-3; D is unclear. Germline V lookup: CDR1 LGHDT, CDR2 YNNKEL (reference sequence). This CDR3 comprises 13 residues. V lost 4 bases and J 0 bases, leaving 4 bases between the germline ends. CDR3 region: CASSPYSGNTIYF. The CDR3 coding sequence is TGTGCCAGCAGCCCCTACTCTGGAAACACCATATATTTT.

This rearrangement joins TRBV4-2 to TRBJ1-1; D unresolved. The CDR3 consists of 15 residues. Germline assignment: CDR1 LGHNA and CDR2 YNFKEQ. Trimming took off 1 base at V and 0 bases at J, with 9 bases between the two ends. The CDR3 nucleotides read TGTGCCAGCAGCCAAGTTCACAGCTTGAACACTGAAGCTTTCTTT. It specifies CASSQVHSLNTEAFF.

This rearrangement joins TRBV20-1 to TRBJ1-2; D is ambiguous. The CDR3 has 11 residues. V gave up 3 bases and J gave up 6 bases, with 8 bases separating them. CDR1 is DFQATT and CDR2 is SNEGSKA in the germline V gene (reference sequence). The CDR3 reads CSARWQNGYTF. CDR3 in DNA: TGCAGTGCTAGGTGGCAAAATGGCTACACCTTC.

This clone was detected once. This chain uses TRBV6-2 or TRBV6-3 with TRBJ2-1; D possibly corresponds to TRBD2 (5 bases). CDR1 is MNHEY, CDR2 SVGEGT, per germline. The CDR3 consists of 16 residues. Between the trimmed V and J ends, which lost 7 bases and 7 bases, there was a span of 23 bases. In DNA, the CDR3 is TGTGCCAGCACCCCCTTACGCGGACCGTCGGGGAATGAGCAGTTCTTC. This sequence encodes CASTPLRGPSGNEQFF.

This clone was seen a single time. The genes are TRBV2 and TRBJ1-1; 7 positions agree with TRBD1. The CDR3 sequence is 13 residues long. Trimming removed 6 bases from V and 4 bases from J; junction bases left unmatched: 5. Germline V gene data show CDR1 as SNHLY and CDR2 as FYNNEI. The CDR3 nucleotides are TGTGCCAGCAGACAGACAGGGTCCACTGAAGCTTTCTTT. It yields the protein CASRQTGSTEAFF.

This clone appeared a few times. The V gene is TRBV12-3 or TRBV12-4, the J gene TRBJ1-5; tentatively, D is TRBD1 (6 bases). V dropped 6 bases and J dropped 8 bases, with 14 bases sitting between them. The CDR3 runs to 13 residues. The chain's CDR3 is CASSRGGGEPQHF. The CDR3 region has the DNA TGTGCCAGCAGCCGGGGGGGCGGGGAGCCCCAGCATTTT.